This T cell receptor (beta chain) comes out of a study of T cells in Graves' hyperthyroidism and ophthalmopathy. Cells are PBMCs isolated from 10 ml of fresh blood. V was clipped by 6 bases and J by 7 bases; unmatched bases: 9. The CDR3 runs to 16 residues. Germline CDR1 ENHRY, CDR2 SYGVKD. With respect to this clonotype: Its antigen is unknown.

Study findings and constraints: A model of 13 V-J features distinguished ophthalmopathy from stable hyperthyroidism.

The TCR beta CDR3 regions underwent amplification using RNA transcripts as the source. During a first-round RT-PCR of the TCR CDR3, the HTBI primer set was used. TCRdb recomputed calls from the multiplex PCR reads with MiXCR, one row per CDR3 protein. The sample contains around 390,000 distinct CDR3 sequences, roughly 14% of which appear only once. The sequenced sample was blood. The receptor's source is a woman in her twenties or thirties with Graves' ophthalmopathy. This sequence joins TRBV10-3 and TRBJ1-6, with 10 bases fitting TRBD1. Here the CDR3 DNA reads TGTGCCATCAGCGCGGGACAGGGGTCTGTAAATTCACCCCTCCACTTT. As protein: CAISAGQGSVNSPLHF.